These 26 T cell receptor beta chains were all obtained from the same sample, sequenced in a study of T cells in Graves' hyperthyroidism and ophthalmopathy. Amplification of TCR beta CDR3 regions was performed using RNA transcripts as template. The study used the HTBI primer set for a first-round RT-PCR of the TCR CDR3. Each CDR3 protein gets one entry after TCRdb re-called the multiplex PCR reads with MiXCR. Here the sample spans more than 350,000 distinct CDR3 sequences, approximately 15% being singletons. Sequencing was performed on blood. The receptors stem from a woman in her twenties or thirties with Graves' ophthalmopathy.

This clonotype was detected ten times or more. The CDR3 reads CASSQGLAGVEQFF. As DNA, the CDR3 is TGCGCCAGCAGCCAGGGACTAGCGGGGGTTGAGCAGTTCTTC. The chain employs TRBV5-1 and TRBJ2-1; 14 nucleotides align to TRBD2. Germline V lookup: CDR1 SGHRS, CDR2 YFSETQ. Trimming at V came to 4 bases and at J to 9 bases, leaving 3 bases not matched to a gene. The CDR3 is 14 amino acids.

This clonotype was counted at least ten times. This chain connects TRBV24-1 to TRBJ2-5; 8 nucleotides agree with TRBD1. This CDR3 is 15 amino acids long. Germline CDR1 KGHDR, CDR2 SFDVKD. The V and J ends lost 5 bases and 1 base, in that order; junction bases with no gene match: 5. The CDR3 DNA is TGTGCCACCAGTGGGACAGGGTATCCCCAAGAGACCCAGTACTTC. The encoded protein is CATSGTGYPQETQYF.

The chain recombines TRBV20-1 with TRBJ2-3; D may be TRBD1 or TRBD2 (7 bases each). V was pared by 6 bases and J by 3 bases, with 16 bases between. The CDR3 totals 14 residues. The germline V gene encodes CDR1 DFQATT and CDR2 SNEGSKA (reference sequence). The CDR3 DNA sequence: TGCAGTGCCAGGGGGGGGGGGCCAACAGATACGCAGTATTTT. Amino acid sequence: CSARGGGPTDTQYF.

This clonotype was seen many times. V gene TRBV20-1 combines with J gene TRBJ1-1, with D perhaps TRBD1 (5 bases). CDR1 and CDR2 from the germline V gene are DFQATT and SNEGSKA (reference sequence). The CDR3 length is 12 residues. Trimming pared 6 bases from V and 0 bases from J, leaving 8 bases between. The CDR3 nucleotides read TGCAGTGCCCTGGACATGAACACTGAAGCTTTCTTT. Translation: CSALDMNTEAFF.

This clonotype was observed many times. V gene TRBV12-3 or TRBV12-4 combines with J gene TRBJ1-6; possibly TRBD1 for D (5 bases). V gave up 4 bases and J gave up 10 bases, with 8 bases separating them. There are 12 residues in the CDR3. DNA of the CDR3: TGTGCCAGCAGTTCGTGGGGGTCACCCCTCCACTTT. Encoded protein: CASSSWGSPLHF.

In this sample, this clonotype turned up a few times. In DNA form, the CDR3 reads TGTGCCAGCCTCTCCCTGGCGTCTGGGGCCAACGTCCTGACTTTC. Encoded protein: CASLSLASGANVLTF. The gene calls are TRBV19 and TRBJ2-6, with D unresolved. Trimming cost V 9 bases and J 1 base, with 13 bases left between them. Per germline, CDR1 LNHDA and CDR2 SQIVND (reference sequence). This CDR3 contains 15 residues.

In this sample, this clonotype turned up a few times. The rearrangement links TRBV19 to TRBJ2-1; D gene uncertain. Between the trimmed V and J ends, which lost 4 bases and 9 bases, there was a span of 13 bases. CDR1 is LNHDA and CDR2 is SQIVND in the germline V gene (reference sequence). The CDR3 covers 13 residues. The CDR3 reads CASSTQVAPEQFF. As DNA, the CDR3 is TGTGCCAGTAGTACGCAAGTGGCACCTGAGCAGTTCTTC.

This clonotype was detected only a few times. This chain uses TRBV11-2 with TRBJ1-3; D might be TRBD1 (5 bases). CDR3 length: 17 residues. V was cut by 4 bases and J by 3 bases, with 19 bases left in between. In germline, CDR1 is SGHAT, CDR2 FQNNGV. The CDR3 loop reads CASSWAAGTGYGNTIYF. CDR3 in DNA: TGTGCCAGCAGCTGGGCCGCGGGGACGGGATATGGAAACACCATATATTTT.

This clonotype was seen repeatedly, ten times or more. V and J are TRBV11-2 and TRBJ2-7, with a tentative D call TRBD2 (5 bases). From germline, CDR1 is SGHAT and CDR2 FQNNGV. Trimming took 1 base from V and 3 from J, leaving 7 bases between them. The CDR3 is 13 residues long. The CDR3 nucleotides read TGTGCCAGCAGCTTAGGCCGGGACTACGAGCAGTACTTC. Its translation is CASSLGRDYEQYF.

This clonotype was picked up many times. This sequence joins TRBV7-9 and TRBJ2-5; D may correspond to TRBD1 or TRBD2 (6 bases each). Germline loops: CDR1 SEHNR, CDR2 FQNEAQ (reference sequence). With 0 bases removed from V and 0 bases from J, the gap between germline ends came to 11 bases. The CDR3 spans 16 residues. The chain's CDR3 is CASSLAGGLYQETQYF. The CDR3 bases are TGTGCCAGCAGCTTAGCGGGGGGCCTGTACCAAGAGACCCAGTACTTC.

The table lists this clonotype with many counts. V gene TRBV2 combines with J gene TRBJ1-2, with 8 bases fitting TRBD1. There are 14 residues in the CDR3. Germline values: CDR1 SNHLY, CDR2 FYNNEI. Trimming cost V 8 bases and J 5 bases; bases outside gene matches: 10. For the CDR3, the DNA is TGTGCCAGCGGTCCCGGACAGGGAAGATATGGCTACACCTTC. Protein sequence: CASGPGQGRYGYTF.

This clonotype was recorded at least ten times. This chain connects TRBV3-1 to TRBJ2-7; D uncertain. CDR1 and CDR2 (germline): LGHDT, YNNKEL (reference sequence). The CDR3 length is 12 residues. Trimming stripped 1 base from V and 4 bases from J, with 5 bases between. CDR3 protein: CASSQAAYEQYF. The CDR3 region has the DNA TGTGCCAGCAGCCAAGCAGCTTACGAGCAGTACTTC.

V is TRBV2 and J is TRBJ2-3; D is uncertain. CDR3 size: 12 residues. V lost 7 bases and J 2 bases, leaving 7 bases between the germline ends. Germline V gene lookup returns CDR1 SNHLY and CDR2 FYNNEI. CDR3 nucleotides: TGTGCCAGCAAGAGGATCACAGATACGCAGTATTTT. Residues: CASKRITDTQYF.

This clonotype has just a few counts. V is TRBV24-1 and J is TRBJ1-2; tentatively, D is TRBD1 (6 bases). This CDR3 has 15 residues. Trimming left V 2 bases short and J 6 bases short, with 15 bases between. Germline CDR1 reads KGHDR; CDR2 reads SFDVKD. This CDR3 reads CATSDSQWGGDGYTF. The DNA of the CDR3 is TGTGCCACCAGTGATTCACAATGGGGGGGCGATGGCTACACCTTC.

This clonotype appeared many times. The chain uses TRBV7-6 and TRBJ2-5; D unclear. The CDR3 is made up of 13 amino acids. V lost 4 bases to trimming and J lost 2 bases, with 8 bases between them. CDR1 is SGHVS and CDR2 is FNYEAQ in the germline V gene. The CDR3 is CASSSEIQETQYF. The CDR3, as DNA: TGTGCCAGCAGCTCAGAGATTCAAGAGACCCAGTACTTC. Using reference TRBV7-6 and TRBJ2-5 for the parts outside the CDR3, the full variable domain is GAGVSQSPRYKVTKRGQDVALRCDPISGHVSLYWYRQALGQGPEFLTYFNYEAQQDKSGLPNDRFSAERPEGSISTLTIQRTEQRDSAMYRCASSSEIQETQYFGPGTRLLVL.

This clonotype was observed many times. The chain carries TRBV7-9 and TRBJ1-4; 10 bases map to TRBD1. The CDR3 length is 16 residues. The germline CDR1 and CDR2 sequences are SEHNR and FQNEAQ (reference sequence). Unmatched junction bases numbered 2, after V lost 3 bases and J lost 1 base. The CDR3 nucleotides read TGTGCCAGCAGCTTTTGGGACAGGGGAACTAATGAAAAACTGTTTTTT. Translated, it gives CASSFWDRGTNEKLFF.

This clonotype was seen many times. The chain couples TRBV28 to TRBJ2-3; perhaps TRBD2 as D (7 bases). Germline CDR1 and CDR2: MDHEN and SYDVKM. The CDR3 is 12 amino acids. V was trimmed by 11 bases and J by 5 bases, leaving 14 bases between them. CDR3 coding DNA: TGTGCCTTGGGGCGGGGGCTAGATACGCAGTATTTT. Its translation: CALGRGLDTQYF.

This clonotype has a handful of counts. The chain couples TRBV6-2 or TRBV6-3 to TRBJ2-5; 9 bases match TRBD1. The CDR3 is 14 amino acids. The V and J ends lost 5 bases and 2 bases, in that order; junction bases with no gene match: 3. The germline V gene has CDR1 MNHEY and CDR2 SVGEGT. Here the CDR3 DNA reads TGTGCCAGCAGTCGACAGGGGGAACAAGAGACCCAGTACTTC. It yields the protein CASSRQGEQETQYF.

This clonotype appeared many times. The gene calls are TRBV20-1 and TRBJ2-3, with D perhaps matching TRBD1 or TRBD2 (5 bases each). Germline CDR1 DFQATT, CDR2 SNEGSKA (reference sequence). This CDR3 is built from 15 residues. V shed 6 bases and J shed 2 bases, with 18 bases lying between them. CDR3 DNA sequence: TGCAGTGCAACCATTGTGGGGGACGCCACAGATACGCAGTATTTT. Protein: CSATIVGDATDTQYF.

This clonotype occurred many times. The V call is TRBV30, the J call TRBJ1-3, with no clear D. V lost 0 bases and J 7 bases, leaving 7 bases between the germline ends. This CDR3 contains 12 residues. In germline, CDR1 is GTSNPN, CDR2 SVGIG (reference sequence). The CDR3 loop reads CAWSVPRNTIYF. DNA of the CDR3: TGTGCCTGGAGTGTACCCCGGAACACCATATATTTT.

This clonotype has at least ten counts. This chain joins TRBV5-1 and TRBJ1-3; D possibly corresponds to TRBD1 (6 bases). Germline-derived CDR1 and CDR2 are SGHRS and YFSETQ. V was shortened by 4 bases and J by 1 base, with 9 bases between the two germline ends. The CDR3 totals 14 residues. Here the CDR3 reads CASSPGTSGNTIYF. For the CDR3, the DNA is TGCGCCAGCAGCCCGGGGACATCTGGAAACACCATATATTTT.

This clonotype came up many times. This chain links TRBV28 with TRBJ2-3; TRBD1 agrees at 7 bases. Germline CDR1 is MDHEN and CDR2 is SYDVKM. V dropped 7 bases and J dropped 3; count of bases not matched to a gene: 10. The CDR3 is made up of 15 amino acids. The CDR3 bases are TGTGCCAGCAACCCGACAGGGCCAGGGACAGATACGCAGTATTTT. Translation: CASNPTGPGTDTQYF.

This clonotype was counted a few times. V is TRBV13 and J is TRBJ1-3; D not certain. CDR1 and CDR2 (germline): PRHDT, FYEKMQ (reference sequence). V was clipped by 4 bases and J by 2 bases, with 12 bases between them. This CDR3 spans 15 amino acids. The DNA for the CDR3 is TGTGCCAGCAGCTCAGACCGAGGAACTGGAAACACCATATATTTT. It is translated as CASSSDRGTGNTIYF.

CDR3 DNA sequence: TGTGCCAGCAGTTACGCACAGGGGCTAAATCAGCCCCAGCATTTT. It codes for CASSYAQGLNQPQHF. The chain recombines TRBV6-5 with TRBJ1-5; 7 nucleotides line up with TRBD1. Trimming removed 2 bases from V and 4 bases from J; junction bases left unmatched: 5. CDR3 length equals 15 residues. The V gene's germline CDR1 is MNHEY and CDR2 SVGAGI.

J is TRBJ1-1 and V is TRBV20-1; maybe TRBD1 (6 bases). Germline CDR1 reads DFQATT; CDR2 reads SNEGSKA (reference sequence). CDR3 length: 14 amino acids. The V end was cut by 1 base, the J end by 3 bases, with 12 bases between. The CDR3 bases are TGCAGTGCTAGAGTCGGGGGGCGGGACACTGAAGCTTTCTTT. Translated: CSARVGGRDTEAFF.

This clonotype occurred many times. The CDR3 here is CSAREGLADNEQFF. Written as DNA, the CDR3 is TGCAGTGCTAGGGAAGGACTAGCGGACAATGAGCAGTTCTTC. This chain uses TRBV20-1 with TRBJ2-1; 10 nucleotides agree with TRBD2. The V gene end was trimmed by 3 bases and the J gene end by 5 bases; junction bases not matched to a gene: 4. CDR3 size: 14 residues. The V gene's germline CDR1 is DFQATT and CDR2 SNEGSKA (reference sequence).